The entry below gives a single T cell receptor (beta chain) sequence along with its context. Original processing notes: Estimation of nucleated cell counts was performed using reference gene primer amplification. Sequencing used immunoSEQ multiplex PCR; TCRdb keeps in-frame clones, though not all of them. The DNA was the basis for D and trimming; V, J and clone size are from that table. Here the sample spans roughly 340,000 clones, around 87% being singletons. CDR3 length: 15 residues. Trimming cost V 3 bases and J 1 base, with 12 bases left between them. Germline assignment: CDR1 SNHLY and CDR2 FYNNEI. The sample belongs to a study of blood T cell repertoires in COVID-19.

The chain carries TRBV2 and TRBJ1-1, with D possibly being TRBD1 (6 bases). The receptor's source is a man aged 35 to 55 in a cohort exposed to, infected with or recovered from COVID-19 (not recorded which). Input material: PBMCs or T cells enriched from blood (not recorded which). The CDR3 spells CASSERGRGNTEAFF. CDR3 nucleotides: TGTGCCAGCAGTGAGCGGGGGCGCGGGAACACTGAAGCTTTCTTT.